A few counts support the clone carrying this T cell receptor beta chain. The antigen is not known. Trimming at V came to 5 bases and at J to 8 bases, leaving 2 bases not matched to a gene. Germline CDR1 and CDR2: MNHEY and SVGAGI. There are 11 residues in the CDR3. This sample is drawn from a study of cytomegalovirus exposure and HLA in healthy donors. Use of 60 Vbeta and 13 Jbeta primers characterized the PCR. In the authors' workflow: Roughly 11 million shared chains were among the roughly 80 million unique TCR beta chains that a later analysis counted. Only in-frame clones appear in the TCRdb table, and some are missing; sequencing was by immunoSEQ multiplex PCR. The V and J calls and clone size are taken from that table; D and trimming were inferred from the DNA. The table shows 140,000 or so clones, with around 80% occurring only once. Study findings and constraints: There were several of the most significant clusters that appeared linked to common viral pathogens in a later analysis.

The source of this sequence is a woman in her twenties or thirties in good health and CMV-seronegative. V usage is TRBV6-5 and J usage is TRBJ1-2; 7 nucleotides agree with TRBD1. The sample was PBMCs. This CDR3 reads CASSDRDGYTF. CDR3 DNA: TGTGCCAGCAGTGACAGGGACGGCTACACCTTC.